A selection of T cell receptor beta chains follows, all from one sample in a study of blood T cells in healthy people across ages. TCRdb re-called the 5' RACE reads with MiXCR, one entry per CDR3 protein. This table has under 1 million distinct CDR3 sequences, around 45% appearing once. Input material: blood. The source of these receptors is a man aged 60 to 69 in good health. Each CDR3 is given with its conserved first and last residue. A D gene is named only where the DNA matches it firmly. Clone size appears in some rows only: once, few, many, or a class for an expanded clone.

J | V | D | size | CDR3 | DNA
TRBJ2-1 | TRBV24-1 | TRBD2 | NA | CAASLGGGDNEQFF | TGTGCCGCCAGTCTCGGCGGGGGGGACAATGAGCAGTTCTTC
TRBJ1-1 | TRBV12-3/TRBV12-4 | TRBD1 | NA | CASSQPQGARTEAFF | TGTGCCAGCAGTCAACCACAGGGGGCAAGGACTGAAGCTTTCTTT
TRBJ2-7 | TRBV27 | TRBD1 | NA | CASRDQGDRGPYEQYF | TGTGCCAGCAGGGATCAGGGGGACAGGGGTCCCTACGAGCAGTACTTC
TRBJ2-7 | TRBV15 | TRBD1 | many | CATSTRTGSYEQYF | TGTGCCACCAGCACACGGACAGGGTCCTACGAGCAGTACTTC
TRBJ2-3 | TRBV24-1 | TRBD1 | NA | CATGGQGASKDTQYF | TGTGCCACCGGTGGACAGGGGGCATCAAAAGATACGCAGTATTTT
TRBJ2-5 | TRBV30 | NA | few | CAWSVQRHRIETQYF | TGTGCCTGGAGTGTACAGAGGCACCGAATAGAGACCCAGTACTTC
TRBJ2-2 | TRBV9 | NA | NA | CASSVGGRGTTYTGELFF | TGTGCCAGCAGCGTAGGGGGGAGGGGGACTACCTACACCGGGGAGCTGTTTTTT
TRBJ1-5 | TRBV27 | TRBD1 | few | CASSVGQGGQPQHF | TGTGCCAGCAGTGTTGGGCAGGGGGGCCAGCCCCAGCATTTT
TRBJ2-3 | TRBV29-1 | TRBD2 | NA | CSVEWGGAQYF | TGCAGCGTTGAATGGGGGGGAGCGCAGTATTTT
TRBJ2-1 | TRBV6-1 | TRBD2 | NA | CTSSESSSGGPYNEQFF | TGTACCAGCAGTGAATCCAGTAGCGGGGGCCCCTACAATGAGCAGTTCTTC